The sequence of this T cell receptor beta chain was determined in a study of OX40 agonist ivuxolimab in advanced cancers. For the wider study: Ivuxolimab, which targeted the costimulatory receptor OX40 (CD134), was an agonistic, fully human IgG2 monoclonal antibody. Prior anti-PD-1, anti-PD-L1 or anti-CTLA-4 therapy was permitted, and approximately 40% of dose-escalation patients had received checkpoint inhibitors. The paper reports the monotherapy dose-escalation portion (N of about 50 patients) of the phase I ivuxolimab trial. The point of sequencing TCRbeta in the periphery was to test whether ivuxolimab changed TCR sequence diversity and drove clonal T-cell expansion. A male proportion of 82.7% and a mean age of around 60 years, ranging from about 20 to 85, were recorded for the dose-escalation cohort. Intravenous ivuxolimab was administered to patients every 2 weeks at six dose levels: 0.01, 0.1, 0.3, 1.5, 3 and 10 mg/kg. Among the approximately 54 dose-escalation patients, some 19 had hepatocellular carcinoma, approximately 15 melanoma, 9 renal cell carcinoma and 9 head and neck cancer. Three dose-escalation patients achieved partial responses, one with hepatocellular carcinoma and two with cutaneous melanoma. Overall study results and their limits: The antigen specificity of the peripheral T cells that underwent clonal expansion was not determined. Clonal expansion of both CD4+ and CD8+ blood T cells was observed from baseline to week 6 at doses 0.1 to 3.0 mg/kg. Partial responders in the 0.1-3.0 mg/kg groups had among the lowest normalized peripheral clonal expansion, especially among CD8+ T cells. After ivuxolimab, more expanded clones were found on average in CD8+ T cells than in CD4+ T cells. Low levels of normalized T-cell clonal expansion were also seen in some nonresponding patients.

The germline V gene (reference sequence) specifies MNHEY as CDR1 and SMNVEV as CDR2. The trim is 6 bases for V and 6 bases for J, with a gap of 14 bases between the germline ends. The CDR3 goes from the cysteine to the phenylalanine over 13 residues. Kept here is only the CDR3 DNA, which spans 39 bases and is read in frame from base 1. A single count supports this clone. Its antigen target is currently unknown. There are no base qualities to consult, and no much larger clone falls within one base. Genomic DNA was isolated from the sorted cells so that the TCRbeta CDR3 region could be sequenced. The immunoSEQ Assay was used to sequence the TCRbeta CDR3 regions. In its TCRdb copy, this immuneACCESS table keeps in-frame sequences only and misses some clones. Where compared with another copy, unresolved V genes explain less than half of these, and the others have no known cause. For this sample there are tens of thousands of clones; 80% to 90% appear just once. 4.5% to 6% of the sample belongs to the ten largest clones.

Patients with a history of autoimmune disease or receiving systemic immunosuppression were excluded from the trial. Peripheral blood for TCR sequencing was drawn from every dose cohort at baseline, at cycle 4 day 1 and at cycle 7 day 1. The samples were taken from a phase I, first-in-human, multicenter, open-label dose-escalation trial of ivuxolimab. The trial enrolled adults with locally advanced or metastatic head and neck squamous cell, hepatocellular, melanoma or renal cell carcinoma. Before TCR sequencing, CD4+ and CD8+ T cells were separately sorted from peripheral blood. The V and J segments used are TRBV27 and TRBJ1-1; TRBD1 could be the D gene, as 5 bases match. Sequencing was performed on CD4+ or CD8+ T cells sorted from blood, taken in a trial of the OX40 agonist ivuxolimab. The sequence derives from an adult with an advanced solid tumor such as melanoma, head and neck, liver or kidney cancer. The nucleotide sequence reads TGTGCCAGCAGCCTATACATGGGGGCTGAAGCTTTCTTT. Its coded protein is CASSLYMGAEAFF.